These T cell receptor beta chains were read from a single sample in a study of blood T cell repertoires in COVID-19. Sequencing used immunoSEQ multiplex PCR; TCRdb keeps in-frame clones, though not all of them. The table shows around 240,000 clones, with around 84% occurring only once. Sequenced sample: peripheral blood. The receptors here all came from a woman in her thirties or forties who had recovered from COVID-19. The CDR3 runs from the conserved cysteine through the conserved F or W. The D gene is left open where the match is weak. The listing skips clone size in some rows; elsewhere it reads once, few, many or a size class.

>TRBD1|once|TRBJ2-2|TRBV7-2
TGTGCCAGCAGCTTTTCGGGACAGGGCGGGACCGGGGAGCTGTTTTTT
CASSFSGQGGTGELFF
>-|-|TRBJ2-7|TRBV15
TGTGCCACCAGCAGGGGGGGGCAGGCTATCGAGCAGTACTTC
CATSRGGQAIEQYF
>TRBD2|-|TRBJ2-1|TRBV11-2
TGTGCCAGCAGCTTAGATCTATATAGCGGGGCTTACAATGAGCAGTTCTTC
CASSLDLYSGAYNEQFF
>-|-|TRBJ1-1|TRBV28
TGTGCCAGCAGTTTGGCCCTTAACACTGAAGCTTTCTTT
CASSLALNTEAFF
>TRBD2|-|TRBJ2-2|TRBV3-1/TRBV3-2
TGTGCCAGCAGCCAAGAAGGACTAGCGGGGGGGACGAACACCGGGGAGCTGTTTTTT
CASSQEGLAGGTNTGELFF
>TRBD1|-|TRBJ2-7|TRBV7-8
TGTGCCAGCAGCTTAGAGGGACAGTCCTACGAGCAGTACTTC
CASSLEGQSYEQYF
>-|-|TRBJ1-3|TRBV5-1
TGCGCCAGTGGCTTGTCGAGCTCTGGAAACACCATATATTTT
CASGLSSSGNTIYF
>-|-|TRBJ1-1|TRBV7-2
TGTGCCAGCAGCTTAGCGCCCTATCCACCTGAAGCTTTCTTT
CASSLAPYPPEAFF
>TRBD2|-|TRBJ2-1|TRBV7-3
TGTGCCAGCAGCTTAATCCCGGGGGGAAACTACAATGAGCAGTTCTTC
CASSLIPGGNYNEQFF
>TRBD2|-|TRBJ2-1|TRBV7-2
TGTGCCAGCAGCACAGATAGCGGGGGCTCCTACAATGAGCAGTTCTTC
CASSTDSGGSYNEQFF
>TRBD1|once|TRBJ1-6|TRBV6-5
TGTGCCAGCAGGTGGACAGGGATGGATTCACCCCTCCACTTT
CASRWTGMDSPLHF
>TRBD1|-|TRBJ2-7|TRBV10-3
TGTGCCATCAGCCTGATGCAGGGGGCTCCCCACGAGCAGTACTTC
CAISLMQGAPHEQYF
>TRBD1|-|TRBJ1-2|TRBV16
TGTGCCAGCAGCCAATATGGACAGGGGTATGGCTACACCTTC
CASSQYGQGYGYTF
>-|-|TRBJ1-3|TRBV9
TGTGCCAGCAGCGTTCAGGGGAATTCGGGGGGAAACACCATATATTTT
CASSVQGNSGGNTIYF
>TRBD2|-|TRBJ2-1|TRBV4-1
TGCGCCAGCAGCCAAGGTGTCCTAGCGGGGGGTCGTGAGCAGTTCTTC
CASSQGVLAGGREQFF
>-|few|TRBJ1-5|TRBV2
TGTGCCAGCAGATGGGGTAGCGATCAGCCCCAGCATTTT
CASRWGSDQPQHF
>-|-|TRBJ1-2|TRBV20-1
TGCAGTGCTAGTTGGAGGGCGAGGGTTGGCGATGGCTACACCTTC
CSASWRARVGDGYTF
>-|-|TRBJ2-7|TRBV6-1
TGTGCCAGCAGTGAATACAGTTACGAGCAGTACTTC
CASSEYSYEQYF
>-|-|TRBJ2-5|TRBV10-3
TGTGCCATCAGCCGCGGACAGTCGGAAGTACAAGAGACCCAGTACTTC
CAISRGQSEVQETQYF
>-|-|TRBJ1-2|TRBV9
TGTGCCAGCAGCGTAGATAGCAATAATGTGTACTATGGCTACACCTTC
CASSVDSNNVYYGYTF
>-|-|TRBJ2-3|TRBV18
TGTGCCAGCTCACCACGGGGGGGGCGTACAGATACGCAGTATTTT
CASSPRGGRTDTQYF
>-|few|TRBJ1-2|TRBV2
TGTGCCAGCAGTGCGGGGTTTGTGGACTACACCTTC
CASSAGFVDYTF
>TRBD2|-|TRBJ2-1|TRBV3-1/TRBV3-2
TGTGCCAGCAGCCAAGGAGTAGCGGGGGGGTACAAGTTCTTC
CASSQGVAGGYKFF
>TRBD2|-|TRBJ2-3|TRBV5-4
TGTGCCAGCAGCTTGGAAGGCGGGGGGCGGGATACGCAGTATTTT
CASSLEGGGRDTQYF
>-|once|TRBJ1-2|TRBV29-1
TGCAGCCTTTCCTCCCAGGAGGCCTATGGCTACACCTTC
CSLSSQEAYGYTF
>TRBD1|-|TRBJ1-6|TRBV27
TGTGCCAGCAGTTTCATAGACAGGGGTAATTCACCCCTCCACTTT
CASSFIDRGNSPLHF
>-|once|TRBJ2-2|TRBV7-2
TGTGCCAGCAACGGGGCGGGGAGGACCGGGGAGCTGTTTTTT
CASNGAGRTGELFF